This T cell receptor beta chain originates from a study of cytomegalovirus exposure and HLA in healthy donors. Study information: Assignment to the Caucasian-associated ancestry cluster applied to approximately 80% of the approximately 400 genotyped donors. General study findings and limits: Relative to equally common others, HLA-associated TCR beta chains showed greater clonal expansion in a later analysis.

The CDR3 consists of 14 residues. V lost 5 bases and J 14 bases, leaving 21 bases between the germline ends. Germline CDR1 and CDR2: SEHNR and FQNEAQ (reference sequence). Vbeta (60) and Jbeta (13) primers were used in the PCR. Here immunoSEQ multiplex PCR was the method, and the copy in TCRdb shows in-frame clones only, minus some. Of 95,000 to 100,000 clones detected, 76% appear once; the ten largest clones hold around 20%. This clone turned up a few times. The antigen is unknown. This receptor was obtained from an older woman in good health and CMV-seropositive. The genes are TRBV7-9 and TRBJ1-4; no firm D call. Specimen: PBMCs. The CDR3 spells CASSPTALRRHLFF. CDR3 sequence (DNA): TGTGCCAGCAGCCCAACAGCTCTGCGGAGGCATCTGTTTTTT.